This TCR beta chain was sequenced during a study of T cells expressing NK-cell markers. Study-level information: It was sorted CD3+CD56-NKG2C+, CD3+CD56+NKG2C- and CD3+CD56+NKG2C+ T cells that provided the TCR beta repertoires. Findings of the study overall: Of CD8+ T cells, about 1.0-7.5% belonged to dominant NKG2C+ clonotypes in 5 or 6 donors.

Comment on this clonotype: Its antigen is unknown.

From its re-call of the 5' RACE reads, TCRdb lists each CDR3 protein once, without DNA. The sample table sets out hundreds of thousands of distinct CDR3 sequences. Germline V lookup: CDR1 DFQATT, CDR2 SNEGSKA (reference sequence). CDR3 length equals 14 residues. The receptor was derived from a woman aged 18 to 69 in good health. Sequenced: blood T cells: a sorted CD56 or NKG2C T cell subset, CD4+ or CD8+ T cells, or bulk PBMC T cells (not recorded which). The rearrangement joins TRBV20-1 to TRBJ2-3; the D call from TCRdb, TRBD1, cannot be confirmed without DNA. CDR3 loop: CSAEQDSSTDTQYF.